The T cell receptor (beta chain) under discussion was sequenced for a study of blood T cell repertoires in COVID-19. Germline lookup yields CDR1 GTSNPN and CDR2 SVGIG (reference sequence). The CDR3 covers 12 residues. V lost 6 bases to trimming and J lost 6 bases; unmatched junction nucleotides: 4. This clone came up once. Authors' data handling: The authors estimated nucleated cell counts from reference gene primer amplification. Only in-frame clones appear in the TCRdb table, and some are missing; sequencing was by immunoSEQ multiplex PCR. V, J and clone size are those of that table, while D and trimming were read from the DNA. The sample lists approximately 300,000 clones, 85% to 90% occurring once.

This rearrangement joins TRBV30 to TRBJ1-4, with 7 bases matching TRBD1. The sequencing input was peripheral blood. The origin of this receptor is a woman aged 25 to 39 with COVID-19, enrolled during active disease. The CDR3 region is CACSRGDEKLFF. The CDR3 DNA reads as TGTGCCTGTAGCAGGGGGGATGAAAAACTGTTTTTT. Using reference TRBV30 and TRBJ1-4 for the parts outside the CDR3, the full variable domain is SQTIHQWPATLVQPVGSPLSLECTVEGTSNPNLYWYRQAAGRGLQLLFYSVGIGQISSEVPQNLSASRPQDRQFILSSKKLLLSDSGFYLCACSRGDEKLFFGSGTQLSVL.